These 5 T cell receptor beta chains were all obtained from the same sample, sequenced in a study of blood T cell repertoires in COVID-19. TCRdb keeps only in-frame clones here, not all; method: immunoSEQ multiplex PCR. The profile shows roughly 200,000 clones, around 80% of them singletons. Sequenced: peripheral blood. Every receptor here comes from a man between 60 and 70 years old with acute or convalescent COVID-19.

V and J are TRBV7-3 and TRBJ2-7; a possible D gene is TRBD2 (6 bases). Germline-derived CDR1 and CDR2 are SGHTA and FQGTGA. The CDR3 loop spans 12 amino acids. Trimming removed 0 bases at V and 6 bases at J, with 6 bases between. CDR3 region: CASSLTGGEQYF. CDR3 DNA sequence: TGTGCCAGCAGCTTAACCGGGGGCGAGCAGTACTTC.

This chain uses TRBV24-1 with TRBJ1-2, with TRBD1 matching 9 bases. V gave up 6 bases and J gave up 7 bases; unmatched junction bases: 5. This CDR3 is built from 13 residues. Per the germline V gene, CDR1 is KGHDR and CDR2 is SFDVKD. CDR3 in DNA: TGTGCCACCAGTCGGACAGGGGTGGGTGGCTACACCTTC. It specifies CATSRTGVGGYTF.

The rearrangement uses TRBV15 and TRBJ1-1; the D gene is possibly TRBD1 (6 bases). This CDR3 contains 13 residues. V lost 6 bases to trimming and J lost 1 base, with 9 bases between them. Germline values: CDR1 LNHNV, CDR2 YYDKDF (reference sequence). The CDR3: CATSLRGNTEAFF. The CDR3 DNA is TGTGCCACCAGTCTCAGGGGGAACACTGAAGCTTTCTTT. Together with reference TRBV15 and TRBJ1-1, the CDR3 gives the full variable domain: DAMVIQNPRYQVTQFGKPVTLSCSQTLNHNVMYWYQQKSSQAPKLLFHYYDKDFNNEADTPDNFQSRRPNTSFCFLDIRSPGLGDTAMYLCATSLRGNTEAFFGQGTRLTVV.

Note on this clone: Its ends do not fully match the called genes, so a read error is possible. This rearrangement joins TRBV7-7 to TRBJ2-5, with 11 positions matching TRBD2. The CDR3 has 16 amino acids. Germline-derived CDR1 and CDR2 are SSHAT and FNYEAQ (reference sequence). In DNA, the CDR3 is TGTGCCAGCAGTTTAGCGGGAGGGCCGGGGTCAGAGACCCAGTACTTC. The encoded protein is CASSLAGGPGSETQYF.

This clone was detected a few times. The chain couples TRBV3-1 (or the pseudogene TRBV3-2) to TRBJ2-1; D possibly corresponds to TRBD2 (5 bases). Germline V gives CDR1 LGHDT, CDR2 YNNKEL (reference sequence). V lost 0 bases, J lost 10 bases, and 13 bases lay in between. The CDR3 has 14 amino acids. CDR3 in DNA: TGTGCCAGCAGCCAAGAACGGGGTTTCCAGGAGCAGTTCTTC. Amino acids: CASSQERGFQEQFF.